This TCR beta chain was captured in a study of T cells in Graves' hyperthyroidism and ophthalmopathy. From RNA transcripts, TCR beta CDR3 regions were amplified. Primed by the HTBI set, a first-round RT-PCR was run on the TCR CDR3. In TCRdb, the multiplex PCR reads were re-called with MiXCR into one record per CDR3 protein. This table has approximately 260,000 distinct CDR3 sequences, nearly 15% appearing once. The CDR3 consists of 14 residues. V was clipped by 4 bases and J by 0 bases, with 4 bases between them. Germline lookup yields CDR1 SGHTA and CDR2 FQGNSA. This clonotype is a singleton in its sample.

This clonotype was sampled from a woman between 45 and 60 years old with Graves' hyperthyroidism that later progressed to Graves' ophthalmopathy. Sequenced: blood. The genes are TRBV7-2 and TRBJ2-6; no definite D call. This CDR3 is CASSSFSGANVLTF. The CDR3 DNA sequence: TGTGCCAGCAGCTCCTTCTCTGGGGCCAACGTCCTGACTTTC.